The next 30 T cell receptor beta chains were all read from a single sample in a study of T-cell memory formation after mild COVID-19. TCRdb used MiXCR to reprocess the 5' RACE reads, holding one entry per CDR3 protein. There are around 500,000 distinct CDR3 sequences in the sample; about 20% occur only once, and more than 9% lies in the top ten. Sequences were obtained from PBMCs or a T cell subset sorted from them (not recorded which). These receptor sequences come from an adult woman who had mild COVID-19 (a few samples of this study predate the infection). Cell type and time point are not known.

This clonotype was counted a few times. V and J are TRBV5-8 and TRBJ2-1; 7 bases match TRBD1. V was clipped by 0 bases and J by 1 base; unmatched bases: 7. The CDR3 has 17 amino acids. Germline assignment: CDR1 SGHTS and CDR2 YDEGEE. The CDR3 region has the DNA TGTGCCAGCAGCTTGGCGTGGGACAGAAGTTCCTACAATGAGCAGTTCTTC. Encoded protein: CASSLAWDRSSYNEQFF.

Many counts were recorded for this clonotype. The chain is built from TRBV25-1 and TRBJ2-1; unclear D gene. Between the trimmed V and J ends, which lost 3 bases and 4 bases, there was a span of 13 bases. CDR1 MGHDK and CDR2 SYGVNS come from the germline V gene. The CDR3 is made up of 15 amino acids. The CDR3 bases are TGTGCCAGCAGTGACCCGGCCCAACCATACAATGAGCAGTTCTTC. Protein product: CASSDPAQPYNEQFF.

This clonotype was recorded a few times. The V and J genes are TRBV6-5 and TRBJ1-5, with D unresolved. CDR3 length equals 18 residues. Germline values: CDR1 MNHEY, CDR2 SVGAGI. The V end was cut by 0 bases, the J end by 0 bases, with 15 bases between. CDR3 protein: CASSYSIPGSYSNQPQHF. The DNA of the CDR3 is TGTGCCAGCAGTTACTCGATTCCGGGCTCGTATAGCAATCAGCCCCAGCATTTT.

Notes on this clonotype: A read error is possible here, since a much larger clone lies one base away. This chain uses TRBV6-2 or TRBV6-3 with TRBJ2-2; D remains ambiguous. With 0 bases removed from V and 5 bases from J, the gap between germline ends came to 10 bases. The length of the CDR3 is 15 residues. The germline V gene encodes CDR1 MNHEY and CDR2 SVGEGT. The DNA for the CDR3 is TGTGCCAGCAGTTACTCAGGGCTGACGACCGGGGAGCTGTTTTTT. Amino acid sequence: CASSYSGLTTGELFF.

This chain joins TRBV30 and TRBJ2-3, with TRBD2 as a possible D gene (5 bases). This CDR3 is built from 18 residues. The germline V gene has CDR1 GTSNPN and CDR2 SVGIG (reference sequence). V was trimmed by 4 bases and J by 5 bases, leaving 28 bases between them. The CDR3 region has the DNA TGTGCCTGGATAGCGTTGGGAGTGAGGTCGTATGTGGGAGATACGCAGTATTTT. This gives the protein CAWIALGVRSYVGDTQYF.

V gene TRBV7-2 combines with J gene TRBJ2-7, with 8 bases aligning to TRBD1. Trimming took 5 bases from V and 6 from J; bases not matched to a gene: 12. Germline V CDR1 and CDR2: SGHTA, FQGNSA. This CDR3 has 15 amino acids. The CDR3 sequence is CASSVYQGALSEQYF. CDR3 sequence (DNA): TGTGCCAGCAGCGTCTACCAGGGGGCCTTGAGCGAGCAGTACTTC.

The table lists this clonotype with a few counts. The chain employs TRBV20-1 and TRBJ2-3, with D perhaps matching TRBD2 (5 bases). This CDR3 region has 14 residues. Germline CDR1 is DFQATT and CDR2 is SNEGSKA (reference sequence). V was clipped by 5 bases and J by 2 bases, with 14 bases between them. The CDR3 DNA is TGCAGTGCTCCCATAGCGTATCACACAGATACGCAGTATTTT. It is translated as CSAPIAYHTDTQYF.

This clonotype was seen only a few times. The V gene is TRBV14, the J gene TRBJ2-3; 12 nucleotides align to TRBD2. V lost 5 bases to trimming and J lost 2 bases; unmatched junction nucleotides: 5. The germline gives CDR1 SGHDN, CDR2 FVKESK. The CDR3 length is 16 residues. The CDR3 spells CASSNRTSGTTDTQYF. CDR3 DNA: TGTGCCAGCAGCAACCGGACTAGCGGGACCACAGATACGCAGTATTTT.

This clonotype was counted only a few times. This chain uses TRBV20-1 with TRBJ2-2; D remains unclear. With 5 bases removed from V and 0 bases from J, the gap between germline ends came to 13 bases. There are 15 residues in the CDR3. The V gene's germline CDR1 is DFQATT and CDR2 SNEGSKA (reference sequence). The DNA for the CDR3 is TGCAGTGCTCCCCTTGGTCGCCCGAACACCGGGGAGCTGTTTTTT. Translated: CSAPLGRPNTGELFF.

The chain links TRBV10-3 to TRBJ2-7; 7 bases match TRBD1. The CDR3 spans 14 residues. Looked up from germline, CDR1 is ENHRY and CDR2 is SYGVKD. V trimming: 9 bases; J trimming: 9 bases; junction bases outside the gene matches: 17. The CDR3 here is CAITSDKGALVQYF. The CDR3 bases are TGTGCCATTACATCGGACAAGGGGGCTCTTGTGCAGTACTTC.

The chain recombines TRBV5-1 with TRBJ2-5; D is uncertain. V lost 3 bases to trimming and J lost 2 bases, with 14 bases between them. The CDR3 runs to 15 residues. Germline CDR1 is SGHRS and CDR2 is YFSETQ. The CDR3 region is CASSSDSNPQETQYF. CDR3 nucleotide sequence: TGCGCCAGCAGCTCCGACTCAAACCCACAAGAGACCCAGTACTTC.

V gene TRBV4-3 combines with J gene TRBJ2-3; 8 nucleotides align to TRBD2. Germline trimming cut 0 bases from V and 10 bases from J; bases unmatched to any gene: 6. Germline values: CDR1 LGHNA, CDR2 YSLEER. This CDR3 is 14 amino acids long. For the CDR3, the DNA is TGCGCCAGCAGCCAAGATAGGGGCGGGAGGCCGCAGTATTTT. Translating gives CASSQDRGGRPQYF.

This clonotype was detected a few times. The gene calls are TRBV7-8 and TRBJ2-5; tentative D call: TRBD1 (5 bases). Germline V gene lookup returns CDR1 SGHVS and CDR2 FQNEAQ. The CDR3 loop spans 14 amino acids. V was clipped by 0 bases and J by 7 bases, with 12 bases between them. CDR3 in DNA: TGTGCCAGCAGCTTAGCGGGGCGGCAGGGGACCCAGTACTTC. It is translated as CASSLAGRQGTQYF.

This sequence joins TRBV4-2 and TRBJ2-7; D may be TRBD2 (5 bases). CDR1 and CDR2 (germline): LGHNA, YNFKEQ. Trimming cost V 3 bases and J 2 bases, with 8 bases left between them. The CDR3 loop spans 13 amino acids. The CDR3 nucleotides read TGTGCCAGCAGCCAGCGGGCGGCCTACGAGCAGTACTTC. This codes for CASSQRAAYEQYF.

This clonotype has just a few counts. The chain is built from TRBV20-1 and TRBJ2-2, with D tentatively TRBD2 (6 bases). This CDR3 is built from 14 residues. Germline CDR1 and CDR2: DFQATT and SNEGSKA (reference sequence). Trimming shortened V by 2 bases and J by 7 bases, and 14 bases separated the two germline ends. The CDR3 protein is CSARRGGESGELFF. CDR3 DNA sequence: TGCAGTGCTAGACGGGGCGGGGAGAGCGGGGAGCTGTTTTTT.

In this sample, this clonotype turned up many times. The chain is built from TRBV12-3 or TRBV12-4 and TRBJ2-5; TRBD1 aligns across 7 bases. The V segment lost 6 bases and the J segment 1 base; nucleotides outside the gene matches: 5. The CDR3 length is 14 residues. The CDR3 nucleotides are TGTGCCAGCAGCCGGGGACAGCTCCAAGAGACCCAGTACTTC. Its translation: CASSRGQLQETQYF.

This clonotype was counted only a few times. The V call is TRBV7-2, the J call TRBJ2-7; 12 nucleotides align to TRBD2. Trimming took 5 bases from V and 3 from J; bases not matched to a gene: 5. The CDR3 spans 15 residues. Germline CDR1 is SGHTA and CDR2 is FQGNSA. CDR3 region: CASSTRTSGDYEQYF. CDR3 sequence (DNA): TGTGCCAGCAGCACGCGGACTAGCGGGGACTACGAGCAGTACTTC.

This clonotype was picked up a small number of times. The chain has TRBV7-8 and TRBJ2-5, with TRBD2 matching 9 bases. The V gene's germline CDR1 is SGHVS and CDR2 FQNEAQ. Unmatched junction bases numbered 11, after V lost 5 bases and J lost 4 bases. This CDR3 is 16 amino acids long. CDR3 amino acids: CASSPGTSPPRETQYF. The CDR3 region has the DNA TGTGCCAGCAGCCCTGGGACTAGCCCGCCGAGAGAGACCCAGTACTTC.

The chain uses TRBV27 and TRBJ1-6; maybe TRBD1 (6 bases). CDR1 and CDR2 (germline): MNHEY, SMNVEV (reference sequence). V was trimmed by 6 bases and J by 14 bases, leaving 20 bases between them. The CDR3 totals 14 residues. CDR3 protein: CASRSIGAEGALHF. CDR3 bases: TGTGCCAGCAGAAGTATAGGGGCCGAGGGGGCCCTCCACTTT.

The chain joins TRBV12-3 or TRBV12-4 to TRBJ2-1; D might be TRBD1 or TRBD2, each matching 5 bases. The V end was cut by 3 bases, the J end by 11 bases, with 20 bases between. The CDR3 covers 15 residues. The CDR3 loop reads CASSLAPGASHQQFF. The CDR3 DNA follows: TGTGCCAGCAGTTTGGCCCCCGGGGCCTCTCACCAGCAGTTCTTC.

This clonotype was found a few times. The rearrangement links TRBV29-1 to TRBJ1-2; a possible D gene is TRBD1 (5 bases). The CDR3 length is 12 residues. In germline, CDR1 is SQVTM, CDR2 ANQGSEA. V was pared by 0 bases and J by 5 bases, with 7 bases between. The CDR3 DNA is TGCAGCGTTGAAGACAGGGTATATGGCTACACCTTC. It is translated as CSVEDRVYGYTF.

The CDR3 DNA sequence: TGCAGTGCAATTGGACCGACGAACACTGAAGCTTTCTTT. As protein: CSAIGPTNTEAFF. The gene calls are TRBV20-1 and TRBJ1-1; D gene ambiguous. The CDR3 loop spans 13 amino acids. Looked up from germline, CDR1 is DFQATT and CDR2 is SNEGSKA (reference sequence). V lost 6 bases and J 1 base, leaving 12 bases between the germline ends.

This clonotype was counted at least ten times. The V gene is TRBV6-1, the J gene TRBJ1-1; no definite D call. The CDR3 loop spans 12 amino acids. Between the trimmed V and J ends, which lost 2 bases and 8 bases, there was a span of 9 bases. CDR1 and CDR2 from the germline V gene are MNHNS and SASEGT. The CDR3 sequence is CASSEHPWEAFF. CDR3 coding DNA: TGTGCCAGCAGTGAACACCCTTGGGAAGCTTTCTTT.

V usage is TRBV20-1 and J usage is TRBJ2-6; weak D call: TRBD2 (5 bases). CDR1 DFQATT and CDR2 SNEGSKA come from the germline V gene (reference sequence). The CDR3 spans 17 residues. The V and J ends lost 4 bases and 2 bases respectively, with 18 bases between them. CDR3 DNA sequence: TGCAGTGCTATTCGAGGAGGTGGGCTAGCTGGGGCCAACGTCCTGACTTTC. It codes for CSAIRGGGLAGANVLTF.

The rearrangement joins TRBV7-9 to TRBJ1-1; no reliable D call. The length of the CDR3 is 13 residues. Germline CDR1 is SEHNR and CDR2 is FQNEAQ (reference sequence). Between the trimmed V and J ends, which lost 1 base and 6 bases, there was a span of 9 bases. CDR3 protein: CASSLEGEPEAFF. The CDR3 coding sequence is TGTGCCAGCAGCTTAGAGGGTGAACCTGAAGCTTTCTTT.

V usage is TRBV4-1 and J usage is TRBJ1-4, with D possibly TRBD1 on 5 matching bases. V dropped 5 bases and J dropped 8 bases, with 12 bases sitting between them. The CDR3 totals 13 residues. CDR1 MGHRA and CDR2 YSYEKL come from the germline V gene. DNA for the CDR3: TGCGCCAGCAGCAGCGTCCGGGGGGAAAAACTGTTTTTT. This sequence encodes CASSSVRGEKLFF.

The V gene is TRBV5-1, the J gene TRBJ1-1, with 7 positions matching TRBD1. The CDR3 consists of 17 residues. Germline CDR1 is SGHRS and CDR2 is YFSETQ. V shed 0 bases and J 3 bases; nucleotides not matched to a gene: 11. The CDR3 loop is CASSLGHQTGSDTEAFF. CDR3 nucleotides: TGCGCCAGCAGCTTGGGCCACCAGACAGGGTCGGACACTGAAGCTTTCTTT.

This clonotype was counted only a few times. The V gene is TRBV7-6, the J gene TRBJ2-3, with 14 bases aligning to TRBD2. The CDR3 length is 17 residues. CDR1 is SGHVS and CDR2 is FNYEAQ in the germline V gene. V lost 1 base and J lost 3; bases outside the gene matches: 3. The CDR3 loop reads CASSLGGLAGGTDTQYF. The CDR3 nucleotides are TGTGCCAGCAGCTTAGGCGGACTAGCGGGGGGAACAGATACGCAGTATTTT.

This clonotype turned up a few times. The chain joins TRBV20-1 to TRBJ2-7; either TRBD1 or TRBD2 may fit D (6 bases each). Germline CDR1 and CDR2: DFQATT and SNEGSKA (reference sequence). V shed 8 bases and J shed 0 bases, with 20 bases lying between them. The CDR3 consists of 15 residues. The CDR3 here is CSSYPEGGGSYEQYF. DNA for the CDR3: TGCAGTTCCTATCCGGAGGGGGGTGGCTCCTACGAGCAGTACTTC.

The rearrangement joins TRBV27 to TRBJ1-5, with D unclear. The CDR3 is 12 amino acids. Trimming shortened V by 3 bases and J by 8 bases, and 8 bases separated the two germline ends. The germline V gene has CDR1 MNHEY and CDR2 SMNVEV (reference sequence). CDR3 sequence reads: CASSLVGEPQHF. In DNA, the CDR3 is TGTGCCAGCAGTTTGGTTGGAGAGCCCCAGCATTTT.